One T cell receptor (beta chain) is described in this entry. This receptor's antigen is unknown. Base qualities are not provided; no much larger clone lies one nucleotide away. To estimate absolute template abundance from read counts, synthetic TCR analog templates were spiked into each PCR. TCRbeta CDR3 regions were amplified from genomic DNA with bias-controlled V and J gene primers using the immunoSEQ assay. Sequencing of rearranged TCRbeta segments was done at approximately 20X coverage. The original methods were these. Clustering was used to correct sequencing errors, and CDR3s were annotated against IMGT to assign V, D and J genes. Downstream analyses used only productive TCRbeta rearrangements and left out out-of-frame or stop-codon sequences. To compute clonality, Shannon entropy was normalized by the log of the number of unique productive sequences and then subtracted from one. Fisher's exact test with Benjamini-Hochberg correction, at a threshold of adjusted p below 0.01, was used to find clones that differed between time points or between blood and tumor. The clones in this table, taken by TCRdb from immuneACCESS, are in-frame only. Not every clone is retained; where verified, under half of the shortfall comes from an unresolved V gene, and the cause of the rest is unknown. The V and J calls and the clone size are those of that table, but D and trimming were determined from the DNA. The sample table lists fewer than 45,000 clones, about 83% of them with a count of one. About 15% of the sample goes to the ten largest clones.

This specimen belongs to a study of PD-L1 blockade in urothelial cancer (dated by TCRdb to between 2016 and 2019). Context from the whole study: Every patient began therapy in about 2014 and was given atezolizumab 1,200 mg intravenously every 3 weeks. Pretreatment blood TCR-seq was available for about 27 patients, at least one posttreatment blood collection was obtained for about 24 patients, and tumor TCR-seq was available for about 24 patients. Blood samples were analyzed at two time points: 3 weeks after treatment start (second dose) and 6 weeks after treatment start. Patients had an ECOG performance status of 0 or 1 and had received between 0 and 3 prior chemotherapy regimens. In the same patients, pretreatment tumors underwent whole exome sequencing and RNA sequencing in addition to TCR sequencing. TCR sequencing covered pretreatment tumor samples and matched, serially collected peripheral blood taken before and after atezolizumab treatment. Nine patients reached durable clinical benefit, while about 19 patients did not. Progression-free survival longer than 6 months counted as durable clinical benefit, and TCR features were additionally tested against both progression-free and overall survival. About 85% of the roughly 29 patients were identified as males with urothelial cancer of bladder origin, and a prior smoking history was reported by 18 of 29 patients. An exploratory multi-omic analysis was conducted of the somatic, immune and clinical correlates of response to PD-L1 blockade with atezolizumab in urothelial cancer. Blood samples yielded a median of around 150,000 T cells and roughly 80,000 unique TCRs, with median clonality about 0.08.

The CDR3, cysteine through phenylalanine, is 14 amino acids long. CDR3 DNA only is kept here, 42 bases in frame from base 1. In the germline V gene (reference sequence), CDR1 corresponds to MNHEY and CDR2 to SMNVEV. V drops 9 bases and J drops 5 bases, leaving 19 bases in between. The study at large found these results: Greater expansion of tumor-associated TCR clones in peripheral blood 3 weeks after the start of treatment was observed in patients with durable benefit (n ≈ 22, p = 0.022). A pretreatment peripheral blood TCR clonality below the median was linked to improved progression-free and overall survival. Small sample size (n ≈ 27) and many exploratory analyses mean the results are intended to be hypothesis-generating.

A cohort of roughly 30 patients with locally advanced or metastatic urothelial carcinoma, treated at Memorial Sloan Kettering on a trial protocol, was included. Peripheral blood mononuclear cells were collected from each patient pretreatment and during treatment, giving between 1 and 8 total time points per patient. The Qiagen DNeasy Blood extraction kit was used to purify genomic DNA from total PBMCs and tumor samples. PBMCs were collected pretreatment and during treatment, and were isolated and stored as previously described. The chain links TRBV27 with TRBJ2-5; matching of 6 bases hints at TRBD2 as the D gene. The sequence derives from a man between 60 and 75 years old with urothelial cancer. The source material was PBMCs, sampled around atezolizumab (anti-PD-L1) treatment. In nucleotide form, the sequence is TGTGCCAGTCCCGCCAGTGCGGGGCCGGAGACCCAGTACTTC. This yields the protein CASPASAGPETQYF.